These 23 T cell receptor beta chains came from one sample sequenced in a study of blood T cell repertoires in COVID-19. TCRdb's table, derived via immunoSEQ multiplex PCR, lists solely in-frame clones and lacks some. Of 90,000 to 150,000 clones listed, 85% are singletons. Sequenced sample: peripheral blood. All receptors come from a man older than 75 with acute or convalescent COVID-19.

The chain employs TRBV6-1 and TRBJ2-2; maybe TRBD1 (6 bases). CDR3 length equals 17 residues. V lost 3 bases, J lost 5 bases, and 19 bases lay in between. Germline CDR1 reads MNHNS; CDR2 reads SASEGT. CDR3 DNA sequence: TGTGCCAGCAGTGACCGGGACACCTCCTCAAGAACCGGGGAGCTGTTTTTT. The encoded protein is CASSDRDTSSRTGELFF.

This CDR3 reads CACGLAGGDNEQFF. The CDR3 nucleotides read TGTGCCTGCGGGCTAGCGGGGGGGGACAATGAGCAGTTCTTC. The chain couples TRBV7-2 to TRBJ2-1; TRBD2 aligns across 12 bases. This CDR3 region has 14 residues. With 11 bases clipped from V and 5 bases from J, the junction kept 7 bases outside the gene matches. Germline values: CDR1 SGHTA, CDR2 FQGNSA. The whole variable domain, filled in from reference TRBV7-2 and TRBJ2-1, reads GAGVSQSPSNKVTEKGKDVELRCDPISGHTALYWYRQSLGQGLEFLIYFQGNSAPDKSGLPSDRFSAERTGGSVSTLTIQRTQQEDSAVYLCACGLAGGDNEQFFGPGTRLTVL.

CDR3 in amino acids: CASSIWEVSYLREQYF. CDR3 coding DNA: TGTGCCAGCAGCATCTGGGAGGTCAGCTACCTACGGGAGCAGTACTTC. The rearrangement joins TRBV21-1 to TRBJ2-7; the D call of TRBD2 is as the table states it, not checked on the DNA. TRBV21-1 is deemed a pseudogene. This CDR3 comprises 16 residues.

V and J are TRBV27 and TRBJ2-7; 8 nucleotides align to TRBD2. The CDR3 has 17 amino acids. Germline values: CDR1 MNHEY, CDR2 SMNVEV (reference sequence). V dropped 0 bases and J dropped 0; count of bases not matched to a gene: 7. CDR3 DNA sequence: TGTGCCAGCAGTTTATCGAAGGCTAGCGGGTTCTCCTACGAGCAGTACTTC. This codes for CASSLSKASGFSYEQYF.

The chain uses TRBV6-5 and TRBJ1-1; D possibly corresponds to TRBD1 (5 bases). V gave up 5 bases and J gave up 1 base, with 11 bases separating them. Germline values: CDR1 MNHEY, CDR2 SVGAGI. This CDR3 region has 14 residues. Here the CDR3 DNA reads TGTGCCAGCAGTCTCCGGAGGGGGAACACTGAAGCTTTCTTT. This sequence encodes CASSLRRGNTEAFF.

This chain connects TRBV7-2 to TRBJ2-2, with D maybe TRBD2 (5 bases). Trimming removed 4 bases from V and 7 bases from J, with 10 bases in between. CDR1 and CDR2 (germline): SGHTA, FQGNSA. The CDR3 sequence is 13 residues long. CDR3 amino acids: CASSYGRGGELFF. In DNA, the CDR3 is TGTGCCAGCAGCTACGGACGGGGCGGGGAGCTGTTTTTT.

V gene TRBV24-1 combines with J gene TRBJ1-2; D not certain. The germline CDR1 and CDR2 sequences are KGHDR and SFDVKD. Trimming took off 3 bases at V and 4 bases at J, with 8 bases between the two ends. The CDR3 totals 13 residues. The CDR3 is CATSDRGTYGYTF. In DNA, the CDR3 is TGTGCCACCAGTGATCGGGGAACCTATGGCTACACCTTC.

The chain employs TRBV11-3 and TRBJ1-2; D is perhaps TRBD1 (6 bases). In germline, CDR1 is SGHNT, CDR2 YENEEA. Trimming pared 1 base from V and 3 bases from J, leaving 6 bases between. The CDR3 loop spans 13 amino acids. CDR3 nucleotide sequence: TGTGCCAGCAGCTTAGGGACAGACTATGGCTACACCTTC. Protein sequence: CASSLGTDYGYTF. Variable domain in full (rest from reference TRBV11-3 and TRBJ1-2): EAGVVQSPRYKIIEKKQPVAFWCNPISGHNTLYWYLQNLGQGPELLIRYENEEAVDDSQLPKDRFSAERLKGVDSTLKIQPAELGDSAVYLCASSLGTDYGYTFGSGTRLTVV.

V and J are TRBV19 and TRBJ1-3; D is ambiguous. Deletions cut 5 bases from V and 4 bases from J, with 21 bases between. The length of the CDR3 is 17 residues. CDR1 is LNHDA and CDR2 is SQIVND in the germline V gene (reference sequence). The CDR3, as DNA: TGTGCCAGTAGTCGGAGGCCCCCCGTACAAACGGGAAACACCATATATTTT. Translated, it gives CASSRRPPVQTGNTIYF.

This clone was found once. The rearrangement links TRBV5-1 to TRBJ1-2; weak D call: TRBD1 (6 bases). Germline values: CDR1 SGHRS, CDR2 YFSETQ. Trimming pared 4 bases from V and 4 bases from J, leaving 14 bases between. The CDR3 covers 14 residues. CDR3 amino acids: CASSPLGAGYGYTF. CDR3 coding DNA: TGCGCCAGCAGCCCACTGGGGGCAGGCTATGGCTACACCTTC.

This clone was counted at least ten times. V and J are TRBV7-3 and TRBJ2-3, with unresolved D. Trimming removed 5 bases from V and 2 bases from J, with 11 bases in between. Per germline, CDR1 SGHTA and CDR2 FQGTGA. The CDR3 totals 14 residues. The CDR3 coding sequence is TGTGCCAGCAGCCTAGGCCGGTCCACAGATACGCAGTATTTT. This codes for CASSLGRSTDTQYF. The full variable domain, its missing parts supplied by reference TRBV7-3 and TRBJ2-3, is GAGVSQTPSNKVTEKGKYVELRCDPISGHTALYWYRQSLGQGPEFLIYFQGTGAADDSGLPNDRFFAVRPEGSVSTLKIQRTERGDSAVYLCASSLGRSTDTQYFGPGTRLTVL.

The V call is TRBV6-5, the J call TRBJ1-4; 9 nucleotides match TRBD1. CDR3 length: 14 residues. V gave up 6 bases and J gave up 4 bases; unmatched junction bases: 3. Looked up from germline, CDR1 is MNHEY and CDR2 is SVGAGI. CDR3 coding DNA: TGTGCCAGCAGACAGGGGGCGGATAATGAAAAACTGTTTTTT. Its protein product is CASRQGADNEKLFF.

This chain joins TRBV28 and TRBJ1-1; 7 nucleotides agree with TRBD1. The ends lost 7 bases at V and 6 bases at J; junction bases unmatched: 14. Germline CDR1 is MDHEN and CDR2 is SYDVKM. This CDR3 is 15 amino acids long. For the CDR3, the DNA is TGTGCCAGCATCACCTGGGGCAGGGGGATGTCTGAAGCTTTCTTT. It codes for CASITWGRGMSEAFF. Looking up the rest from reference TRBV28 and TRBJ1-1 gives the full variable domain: DVKVTQSSRYLVKRTGEKVFLECVQDMDHENMFWYRQDPGLGLRLIYFSYDVKMKEKGDIPEGYSVSREKKERFSLILESASTNQTSMYLCASITWGRGMSEAFFGQGTRLTVV.

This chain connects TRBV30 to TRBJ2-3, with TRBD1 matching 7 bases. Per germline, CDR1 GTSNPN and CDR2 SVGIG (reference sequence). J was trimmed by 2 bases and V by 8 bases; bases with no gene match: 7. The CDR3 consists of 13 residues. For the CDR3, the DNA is TGTGCCGGGCAGGGGGTTAACACAGATACGCAGTATTTT. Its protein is CAGQGVNTDTQYF.

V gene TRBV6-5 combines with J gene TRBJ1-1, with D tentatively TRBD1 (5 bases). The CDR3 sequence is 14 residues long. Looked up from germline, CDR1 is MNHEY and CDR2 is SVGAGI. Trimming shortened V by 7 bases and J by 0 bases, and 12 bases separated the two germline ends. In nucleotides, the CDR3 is TGTGCCAGCAACCCGGGAGGGGTGAACACTGAAGCTTTCTTT. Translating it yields CASNPGGVNTEAFF.

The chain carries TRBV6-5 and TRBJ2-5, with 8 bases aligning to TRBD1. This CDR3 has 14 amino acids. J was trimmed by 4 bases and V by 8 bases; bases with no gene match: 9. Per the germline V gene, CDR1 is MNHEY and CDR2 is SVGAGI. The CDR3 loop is CASAAGGRGETQYF. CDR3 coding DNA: TGTGCCAGCGCGGCAGGGGGCCGCGGAGAGACCCAGTACTTC.

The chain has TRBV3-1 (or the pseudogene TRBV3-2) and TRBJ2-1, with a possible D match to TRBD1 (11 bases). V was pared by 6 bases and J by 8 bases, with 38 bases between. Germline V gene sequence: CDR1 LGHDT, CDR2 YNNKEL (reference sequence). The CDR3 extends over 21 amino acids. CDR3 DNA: TGTGCCAGCAGTCTTCTTCGCAGGACAGGGGGCGCGAGCGGGAGGGGTCATGAGCAGTTCTTC. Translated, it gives CASSLLRRTGGASGRGHEQFF.

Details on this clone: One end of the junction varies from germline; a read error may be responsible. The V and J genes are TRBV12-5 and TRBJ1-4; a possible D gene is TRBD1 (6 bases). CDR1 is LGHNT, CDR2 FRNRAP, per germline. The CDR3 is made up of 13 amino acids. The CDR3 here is CASGLEVWDTLIF. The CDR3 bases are TGTGCTAGTGGTTTAGAAGTGTGGGACACCCTTATTTTT.

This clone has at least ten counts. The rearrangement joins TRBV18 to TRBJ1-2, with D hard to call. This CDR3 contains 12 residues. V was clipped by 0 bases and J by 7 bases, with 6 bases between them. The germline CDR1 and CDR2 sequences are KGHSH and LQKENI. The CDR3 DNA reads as TGTGCCAGCTCACCACCCAATCCTGGCTACACCTTC. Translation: CASSPPNPGYTF. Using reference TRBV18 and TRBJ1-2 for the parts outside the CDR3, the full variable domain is NAGVMQNPRHLVRRRGQEARLRCSPMKGHSHVYWYRQLPEEGLKFMVYLQKENIIDESGMPKERFSAEFPKEGPSILRIQQVVRGDSAAYFCASSPPNPGYTFGSGTRLTVV.

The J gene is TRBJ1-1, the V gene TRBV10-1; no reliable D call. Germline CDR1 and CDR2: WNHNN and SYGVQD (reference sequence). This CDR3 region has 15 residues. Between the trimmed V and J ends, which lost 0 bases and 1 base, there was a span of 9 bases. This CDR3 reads CASSESLEGNTEAFF. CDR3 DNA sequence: TGCGCCAGCAGTGAGTCATTGGAGGGGAACACTGAAGCTTTCTTT.

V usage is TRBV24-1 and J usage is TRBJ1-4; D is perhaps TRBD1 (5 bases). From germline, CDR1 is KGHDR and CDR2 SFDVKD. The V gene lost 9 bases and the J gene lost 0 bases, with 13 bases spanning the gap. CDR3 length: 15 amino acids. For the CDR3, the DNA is TGTGCCACCTCAGGGAATTACGCAACTAATGAAAAACTGTTTTTT. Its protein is CATSGNYATNEKLFF.

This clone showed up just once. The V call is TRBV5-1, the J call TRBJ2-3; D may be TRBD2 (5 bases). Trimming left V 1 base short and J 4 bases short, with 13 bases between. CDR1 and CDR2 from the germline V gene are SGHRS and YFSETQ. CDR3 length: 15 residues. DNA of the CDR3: TGCGCCAGCAGCTTGCAAGGGCCTAGCCCAGATACGCAGTATTTT. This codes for CASSLQGPSPDTQYF.

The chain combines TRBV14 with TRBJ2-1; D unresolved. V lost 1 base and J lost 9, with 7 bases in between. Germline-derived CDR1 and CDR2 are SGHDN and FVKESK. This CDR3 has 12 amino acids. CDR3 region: CASSQAALEQFF. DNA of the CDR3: TGTGCCAGCAGCCAAGCAGCGCTTGAGCAGTTCTTC.